A single sample is the source of the 27 T cell receptor beta chains below, sequenced in a study of patients and donors after allogeneic stem cell transplantation. MiXCR, applied by TCRdb to the RT-PCR reads, yields one record per CDR3 protein. The sample includes around 240,000 distinct CDR3 sequences, roughly 13% of them seen just once. The sequenced sample was blood, either unsorted or a sorted T cell fraction (not recorded which). The receptors were gathered from a human donor who was either an allogeneic HSCT recipient or a stem cell or donor lymphocyte infusion donor (not recorded which). It is not recorded whose cells these are; they may come from a transplant donor.

In this sample, this clonotype turned up a few times. Written as DNA, the CDR3 is TGTGCCAGCAGCTTAAATGACCAGGGACGGTACGAGCAGTACTTC. It translates to CASSLNDQGRYEQYF. The chain combines TRBV7-9 with TRBJ2-7; D tentatively fits TRBD1 or TRBD2 (5 bases each). CDR1 is SEHNR and CDR2 is FQNEAQ in the germline V gene (reference sequence). Trimming pared 2 bases from V and 4 bases from J, leaving 15 bases between. This CDR3 has 15 amino acids.

The V call is TRBV12-3 or TRBV12-4, the J call TRBJ2-6; 7 nucleotides align to TRBD2. The CDR3 length is 16 residues. After removal of 7 bases from V and 0 bases from J, the junction contained 6 bases not matched to a gene. The CDR3 DNA reads TGTGCCAGCACCTCTGGGGACTACTCTGGGGCCAACGTCCTGACTTTC. The encoded protein is CASTSGDYSGANVLTF.

This clonotype was seen only a few times. A read error may be the cause here, since a much bigger clone is one base away. The chain links TRBV3-1 to TRBJ2-7; D is unresolved. The germline V gene has CDR1 LGHDT and CDR2 YNNKEL (reference sequence). V lost 2 bases to trimming and J lost 5 bases, with 7 bases between them. This CDR3 spans 12 amino acids. The chain's CDR3 is CASSQTNHEQYF. In nucleotides, the CDR3 is TGTGCCAGCAGCCAAACCAATCACGAGCAGTACTTC.

The genes are TRBV19 and TRBJ1-5; weak D call: TRBD1 (5 bases). Trimming took 6 bases from V and 0 from J, leaving 9 bases between them. The CDR3 is made up of 14 amino acids. Germline V gene lookup returns CDR1 LNHDA and CDR2 SQIVND (reference sequence). The DNA of the CDR3 is TGTGCCAGTAGACTGGGGCCTAGCAATCAGCCCCAGCATTTT. This gives the protein CASRLGPSNQPQHF.

This clonotype was picked up a small number of times. The rearrangement joins TRBV5-1 to TRBJ1-3, with TRBD1 matching over 7 bases. This CDR3 region has 14 residues. The germline V gene encodes CDR1 SGHRS and CDR2 YFSETQ. Losses at the gene ends were 2 bases for V and 8 bases for J; bases not matched to a gene: 7. The CDR3: CASSFETQGDTIYF. CDR3 coding DNA: TGCGCCAGCAGCTTCGAGACGCAGGGGGACACCATATATTTT.

In its sample, this clonotype was seen a few times. The rearrangement links TRBV9 to TRBJ2-3, with 11 bases that match TRBD2. Germline trimming cut 3 bases from V and 2 bases from J; bases unmatched to any gene: 5. This CDR3 spans 16 amino acids. CDR1 and CDR2 (germline): SGDLS, YYNGEE. The CDR3 sequence is CASSGRLAGSTDTQYF. The CDR3 DNA is TGTGCCAGCAGCGGTAGACTAGCGGGGTCCACAGATACGCAGTATTTT. Full variable domain (remainder filled in from reference TRBV9 and TRBJ2-3): DSGVTQTPKHLITATGQRVTLRCSPRSGDLSVYWYQQSLDQGLQFLIQYYNGEERAKGNILERFSAQQFPDLHSELNLSSLELGDSALYFCASSGRLAGSTDTQYFGPGTRLTVL.

This clonotype has more than one count but fewer than ten. V gene TRBV12-3 or TRBV12-4 combines with J gene TRBJ2-5; 7 bases fit TRBD2. V shed 8 bases and J 2 bases; nucleotides not matched to a gene: 8. This CDR3 contains 14 residues. CDR3 loop: CASALLAAQETQYF. CDR3 in DNA: TGTGCCAGCGCACTCCTAGCGGCTCAAGAGACCCAGTACTTC.

The chain combines TRBV29-1 with TRBJ2-7, with D hard to call. Germline CDR1 and CDR2: SQVTM and ANQGSEA. The V gene lost 4 bases and the J gene lost 0 bases, with 7 bases spanning the gap. The CDR3 is 12 amino acids. CDR3: CSVGYGSYEQYF. CDR3 coding DNA: TGCAGCGTTGGTTACGGCTCCTACGAGCAGTACTTC.

This clonotype has at least ten counts. This chain joins TRBV6-2 or TRBV6-3 and TRBJ1-1, with TRBD1 identical over 8 bases. J gave up 3 bases and V 2 bases, and 2 bases lay outside the gene matches. From germline, CDR1 is MNHEY and CDR2 SVGEGT. CDR3 length: 14 residues. For the CDR3, the DNA is TGTGCCAGCAGTTACGCAGGGGGCGACACTGAAGCTTTCTTT. As protein: CASSYAGGDTEAFF.

This clonotype came up a few times. The V and J genes are TRBV28 and TRBJ2-6; D unclear. Trimming took off 6 bases at V and 2 bases at J, with 14 bases between the two ends. This CDR3 spans 16 amino acids. CDR1 is MDHEN and CDR2 is SYDVKM in the germline V gene. CDR3 sequence reads: CASSPPGGTGANVLTF. The DNA of the CDR3 is TGTGCCAGCAGCCCGCCCGGTGGCACTGGGGCCAACGTCCTGACTTTC.

This clonotype was counted between two and nine times. CDR3 bases: TGTGCCATCAGTGAGGAATACGGAGGTGGAAACACCATATATTTT. Encoded protein: CAISEEYGGGNTIYF. This chain joins TRBV10-3 and TRBJ1-3, with unresolved D. This CDR3 spans 15 amino acids. Germline CDR1 reads ENHRY; CDR2 reads SYGVKD. The germline V and J ends were trimmed by 2 bases and 3 bases, with 11 bases remaining between them.

This clonotype was counted a few times. The rearrangement uses TRBV19 and TRBJ1-5; D is perhaps TRBD1 (5 bases). This CDR3 has 14 residues. V was trimmed by 6 bases and J by 7 bases, leaving 16 bases between them. From germline, CDR1 is LNHDA and CDR2 SQIVND (reference sequence). CDR3 nucleotide sequence: TGTGCCAGTAGGCCCGCGGGGGGGAAGCAGCCCCAGCATTTT. Encoded protein: CASRPAGGKQPQHF.

This chain uses TRBV7-6 with TRBJ2-3, with D unresolved. Germline CDR1 is SGHVS and CDR2 is FNYEAQ. The CDR3 sequence is 14 residues long. The V end was cut by 6 bases, the J end by 2 bases, with 12 bases between. The CDR3 loop is CASSQQPPTDTQYF. Here the CDR3 DNA reads TGTGCCAGCAGTCAACAACCTCCCACAGATACGCAGTATTTT.

The chain carries TRBV6-5 and TRBJ1-2; tentatively, D is TRBD1 (5 bases). V was shortened by 2 bases and J by 6 bases, with 10 bases between the two germline ends. This CDR3 is built from 13 residues. CDR1 and CDR2 from the germline V gene are MNHEY and SVGAGI. The CDR3: CASSYSPGHGYTF. The CDR3 bases are TGTGCCAGCAGTTACAGTCCGGGGCATGGCTACACCTTC.

The genes are TRBV10-3 and TRBJ1-4, with 10 nucleotides matching TRBD1. This CDR3 comprises 14 residues. CDR1 and CDR2 (germline): ENHRY, SYGVKD. V lost 7 bases and J lost 5; bases outside the gene matches: 4. CDR3 residues: CAIKPGQGNEKLFF. The CDR3 DNA is TGTGCCATCAAGCCGGGACAGGGGAATGAAAAACTGTTTTTT.

The chain joins TRBV4-3 to TRBJ2-6; unclear D gene. The germline V gene encodes CDR1 LGHNA and CDR2 YSLEER. Trimming removed 0 bases at V and 0 bases at J, with 6 bases between. The CDR3 spans 16 residues. The CDR3 region is CASSQDVGSGANVLTF. CDR3 nucleotides: TGCGCCAGCAGCCAAGACGTGGGCTCTGGGGCCAACGTCCTGACTTTC.

The chain uses TRBV10-3 and TRBJ1-2; D is undetermined. This CDR3 spans 13 amino acids. Deletions cut 7 bases from V and 4 bases from J, with 13 bases between. Germline V gene sequence: CDR1 ENHRY, CDR2 SYGVKD. For the CDR3, the DNA is TGTGCCATCACTCCTCAACTGGGCTATGGCTACACCTTC. It specifies CAITPQLGYGYTF.

The chain uses TRBV5-1 and TRBJ1-2; TRBD1 agrees at 7 bases. After removal of 5 bases from V and 8 bases from J, the junction contained 12 bases not matched to a gene. The CDR3 has 14 amino acids. Germline CDR1 SGHRS, CDR2 YFSETQ. The CDR3 DNA is TGCGCCAGCAGAATCGGCCCGGACAGGTCCGGCTACACCTTC. It codes for CASRIGPDRSGYTF.

This clonotype has a count of ten or more. The genes are TRBV28 and TRBJ2-1; a possible D gene is TRBD1 (6 bases). Trimming removed 6 bases at V and 13 bases at J, with 16 bases between. From germline, CDR1 is MDHEN and CDR2 SYDVKM. CDR3 length equals 12 residues. The DNA for the CDR3 is TGTGCCAGCAGCGGAGAACAGGGAATCCAGTTCTTC. This translates into CASSGEQGIQFF.

This chain connects TRBV5-1 to TRBJ2-7; the match to TRBD2 covers 13 bases. The germline CDR1 and CDR2 sequences are SGHRS and YFSETQ. This CDR3 has 16 residues. V dropped 4 bases and J dropped 1; count of bases not matched to a gene: 5. This CDR3 is CASSSGTSGASYEQYF. CDR3 nucleotides: TGCGCCAGCAGCAGCGGGACTAGCGGGGCTTCCTACGAGCAGTACTTC.

The chain recombines TRBV11-2 with TRBJ2-6, with a tentative D call TRBD1 (5 bases). The V end lost 5 bases, the J end lost 4 bases, and 9 bases lay between the germline ends. This CDR3 is built from 14 residues. Germline CDR1 is SGHAT and CDR2 is FQNNGV. The CDR3 here is CASSKGSGANVLTF. CDR3 coding DNA: TGTGCCAGCAGCAAGGGGTCAGGGGCCAACGTCCTGACTTTC.

This clonotype was observed many times. This chain joins TRBV20-1 and TRBJ2-1; D is tentatively TRBD1 or TRBD2 (5 bases each). The CDR3 sequence is 14 residues long. Germline CDR1 and CDR2: DFQATT and SNEGSKA (reference sequence). V lost 6 bases, J lost 0 bases, and 12 bases lay in between. CDR3 nucleotide sequence: TGCAGTGCCCAGGGACCGAGCTCCTACAATGAGCAGTTCTTC. It encodes CSAQGPSSYNEQFF.

The chain couples TRBV7-9 to TRBJ1-3; possibly TRBD1 for D (5 bases). This CDR3 has 15 residues. Germline values: CDR1 SEHNR, CDR2 FQNEAQ (reference sequence). Trimming left V 8 bases short and J 0 bases short, with 14 bases between. CDR3 sequence reads: CASFLVGASGNTIYF. DNA of the CDR3: TGTGCCAGCTTCTTAGTTGGGGCCTCTGGAAACACCATATATTTT.

The chain carries TRBV19 and TRBJ1-2; D remains ambiguous. Germline-derived CDR1 and CDR2 are LNHDA and SQIVND (reference sequence). CDR3 length equals 15 residues. Trimming pared 6 bases from V and 6 bases from J, leaving 20 bases between. The CDR3 DNA reads as TGTGCCAGTAGAGTACACAAGGGAGTGAAGAATGGCTACACCTTC. Translating gives CASRVHKGVKNGYTF.

This clonotype was seen many times. The rearrangement links TRBV5-1 to TRBJ2-1, with 7 bases matching TRBD2. Germline CDR1 and CDR2: SGHRS and YFSETQ. Trimming took 2 bases from V and 8 from J; bases not matched to a gene: 4. The CDR3 contains 13 residues. The CDR3 region is CASSLHGGYEQFF. DNA of the CDR3: TGCGCCAGCAGCTTACACGGGGGGTATGAGCAGTTCTTC.

This clonotype was counted only a few times. V gene TRBV29-1 combines with J gene TRBJ2-5; 13 bases agree with TRBD2. The length of the CDR3 is 12 residues. The germline CDR1 and CDR2 sequences are SQVTM and ANQGSEA. V was clipped by 8 bases and J by 5 bases; unmatched bases: 2. CDR3 bases: TGCAGCCAACTAGCGGGAGGGGAGACCCAGTACTTC. Its protein product is CSQLAGGETQYF.

This clonotype was recorded a few times. This chain links TRBV29-1 with TRBJ2-2; D assignment may be TRBD1 or TRBD2 (5 bases each). Germline V CDR1 and CDR2: SQVTM, ANQGSEA. V was pared by 6 bases and J by 3 bases, with 5 bases between. The CDR3 has 11 amino acids. Here the CDR3 DNA reads TGCAGCGTGGGGGACACCGGGGAGCTGTTTTTT. Protein product: CSVGDTGELFF.